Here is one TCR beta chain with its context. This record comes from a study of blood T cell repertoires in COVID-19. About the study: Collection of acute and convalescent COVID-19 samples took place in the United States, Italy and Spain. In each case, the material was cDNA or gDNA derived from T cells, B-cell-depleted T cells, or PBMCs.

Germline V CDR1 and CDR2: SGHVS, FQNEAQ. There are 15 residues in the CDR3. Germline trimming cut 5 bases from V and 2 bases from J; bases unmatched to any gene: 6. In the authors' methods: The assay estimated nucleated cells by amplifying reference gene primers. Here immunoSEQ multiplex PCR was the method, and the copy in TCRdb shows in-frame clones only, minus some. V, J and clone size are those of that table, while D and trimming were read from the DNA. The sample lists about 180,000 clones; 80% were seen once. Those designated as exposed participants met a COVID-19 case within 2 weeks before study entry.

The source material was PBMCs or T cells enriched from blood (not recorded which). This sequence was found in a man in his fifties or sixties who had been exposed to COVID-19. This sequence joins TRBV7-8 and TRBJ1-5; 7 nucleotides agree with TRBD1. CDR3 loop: CASSKWGTGNQPQHF. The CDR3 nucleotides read TGTGCCAGCAGCAAATGGGGGACAGGCAATCAGCCCCAGCATTTT.